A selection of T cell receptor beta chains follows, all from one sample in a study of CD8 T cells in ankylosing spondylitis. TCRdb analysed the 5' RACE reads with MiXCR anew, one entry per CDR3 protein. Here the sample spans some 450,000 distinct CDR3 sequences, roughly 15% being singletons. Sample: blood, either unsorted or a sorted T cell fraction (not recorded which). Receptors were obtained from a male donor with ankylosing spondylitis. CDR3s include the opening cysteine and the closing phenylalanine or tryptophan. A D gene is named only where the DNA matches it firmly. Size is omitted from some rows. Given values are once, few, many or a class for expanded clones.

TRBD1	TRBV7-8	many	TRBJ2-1	CASSKRDRGEQFF	TGTGCCAGCAGCAAGAGGGACAGGGGAGAGCAGTTCTTC
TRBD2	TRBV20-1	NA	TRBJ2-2	CSARGSGRPTGELFF	TGCAGTGCTAGAGGTAGCGGGAGGCCCACCGGGGAGCTGTTTTTT
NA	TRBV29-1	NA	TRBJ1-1	CSVGESGTEAFF	TGCAGCGTTGGCGAAAGCGGGACTGAAGCTTTCTTT
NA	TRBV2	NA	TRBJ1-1	CASSYNTGNTEAFF	TGTGCCAGCAGTTATAACACAGGGAACACTGAAGCTTTCTTT
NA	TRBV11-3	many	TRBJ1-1	CASRIDRAFEPSAEAFF	TGTGCCAGCAGAATTGACCGGGCTTTTGAGCCTAGTGCTGAAGCTTTCTTT
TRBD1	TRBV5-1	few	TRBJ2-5	CASSGGQGQETQYF	TGCGCCAGCAGCGGGGGACAGGGTCAAGAGACCCAGTACTTC
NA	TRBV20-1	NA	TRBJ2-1	CSAIQQGYYYNEQFF	TGCAGTGCTATTCAACAGGGTTACTACTACAATGAGCAGTTCTTC
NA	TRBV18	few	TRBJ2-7	CASSLSTGIEQYF	TGTGCCAGCTCACTCTCTACAGGGATCGAGCAGTACTTC
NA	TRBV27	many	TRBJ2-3	CASSLSAFGRTQYF	TGTGCCAGCAGTTTATCAGCCTTTGGGCGTACGCAGTATTTT
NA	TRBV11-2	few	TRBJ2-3	CASSSPELGTDTQYF	TGTGCCAGCAGCTCCCCGGAGCTAGGCACAGATACGCAGTATTTT
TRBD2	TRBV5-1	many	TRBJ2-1	CASSVSTSGPRQFF	TGCGCCAGCAGCGTGTCGACTAGCGGGCCGCGGCAGTTCTTC
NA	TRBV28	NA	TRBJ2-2	CASSLLLGDTGELFF	TGTGCCAGCAGTTTACTTCTGGGGGACACCGGGGAGCTGTTTTTT
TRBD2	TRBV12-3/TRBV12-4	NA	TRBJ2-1	CASSLSGGVEQFF	TGTGCCAGCAGTCTTAGCGGGGGGGTTGAGCAGTTCTTC
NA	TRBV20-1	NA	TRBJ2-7	CSAQRAETSGEQYF	TGCAGTGCTCAAAGGGCGGAGACGTCGGGAGAGCAGTACTTC
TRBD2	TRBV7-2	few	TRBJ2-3	CASSLTSGSIRDTQYF	TGTGCCAGCAGCTTAACTAGCGGGAGTATCCGAGATACGCAGTATTTT
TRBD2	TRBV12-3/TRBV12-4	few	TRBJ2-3	CASSLGRGRVADTQYF	TGTGCCAGCAGTTTGGGTCGCGGGAGGGTAGCAGATACGCAGTATTTT
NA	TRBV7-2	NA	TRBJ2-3	CASSLDPQRADTQYF	TGTGCCAGCAGCTTAGACCCTCAGCGGGCAGATACGCAGTATTTT
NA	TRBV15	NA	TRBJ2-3	CATSRDGRGLTDTQYF	TGTGCCACCAGCAGAGATGGGAGGGGGCTCACAGATACGCAGTATTTT
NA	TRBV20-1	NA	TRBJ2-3	CSASKGTDTQYF	TGCAGTGCTAGCAAGGGGACAGATACGCAGTATTTT
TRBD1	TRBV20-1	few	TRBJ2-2	CSARASGQFGELFF	TGCAGTGCTAGAGCATCGGGACAGTTCGGGGAGCTGTTTTTT
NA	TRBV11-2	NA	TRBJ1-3	CASSLAPGTFRNTIYF	TGTGCCAGCAGCTTAGCCCCAGGGACATTTCGAAACACCATATATTTT
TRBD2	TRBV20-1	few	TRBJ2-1	CSAVRTSGKYVNEQFF	TGCAGTGCTGTCCGGACTAGCGGGAAATACGTGAATGAGCAGTTCTTC
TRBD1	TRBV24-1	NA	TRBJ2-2	CATSDPRDRGRGNTGELFF	TGTGCCACCAGTGACCCTAGGGACAGGGGGCGCGGGAACACCGGGGAGCTGTTTTTT
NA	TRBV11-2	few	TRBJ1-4	CASSRTTGKLFF	TGTGCCAGCAGCCGTACGACAGGAAAACTGTTTTTT
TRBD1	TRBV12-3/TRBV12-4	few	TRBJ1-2	CASSSGTVYGYTF	TGTGCCAGCAGTTCCGGGACAGTCTATGGCTACACCTTC
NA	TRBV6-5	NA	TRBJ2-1	CASSYGFQASYNEQFF	TGTGCCAGCAGTTACGGGTTCCAGGCCTCCTACAATGAGCAGTTCTTC
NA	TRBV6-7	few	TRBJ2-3	CASSYSVREDTQYF	TGTGCCAGCAGTTACTCGGTCAGGGAGGATACGCAGTATTTT
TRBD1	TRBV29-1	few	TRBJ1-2	CSARTGGSPSDYGYTF	TGCAGCGCAAGGACAGGGGGCTCCCCCTCTGACTATGGCTACACCTTC
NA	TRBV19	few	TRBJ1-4	CASSIGSYNEKLFF	TGTGCCAGTAGTATTGGGAGTTATAATGAAAAACTGTTTTTT
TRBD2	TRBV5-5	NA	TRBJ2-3	CASSPGLAGALSTDTQYF	TGTGCCAGCAGCCCGGGACTAGCGGGGGCCCTGAGCACAGATACGCAGTATTTT
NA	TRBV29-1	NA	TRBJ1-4	CSVGTALGTNEKLFF	TGCAGCGTTGGTACGGCGCTGGGGACTAATGAAAAACTGTTTTTT
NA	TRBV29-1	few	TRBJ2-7	CSVGRGAYEQYF	TGCAGCGTTGGGCGTGGCGCCTACGAGCAGTACTTC
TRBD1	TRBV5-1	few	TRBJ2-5	CASTLNRGAETQYF	TGCGCCAGCACCTTAAACAGGGGCGCAGAGACCCAGTACTTC
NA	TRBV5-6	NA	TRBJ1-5	CASSFWSWQNNQPQHF	TGTGCCAGCAGCTTCTGGTCTTGGCAGAACAATCAGCCCCAGCATTTT
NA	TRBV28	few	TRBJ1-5	CASSLEGGINQPQHF	TGTGCCAGCAGTTTGGAGGGTGGGATCAATCAGCCCCAGCATTTT
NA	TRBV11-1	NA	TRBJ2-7	CASSLGIQMSYEQYF	TGTGCCAGCAGCTTAGGTATCCAGATGTCCTACGAGCAGTACTTC
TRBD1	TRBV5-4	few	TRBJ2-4	CASSMPPSTGGDSVLTKNIQYF	TGTGCCAGCAGCATGCCTCCGTCGACAGGGGGTGATTCGGTGTTGACCAAAAACATTCAGTACTTC
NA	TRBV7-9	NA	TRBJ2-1	CASSQQASSYNEQFF	TGTGCCAGCAGCCAACAAGCTAGCTCCTACAATGAGCAGTTCTTC
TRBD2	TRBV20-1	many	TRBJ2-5	CSARDSGSAGETQYF	TGCAGTGCTAGAGATAGCGGGAGTGCGGGAGAGACCCAGTACTTC
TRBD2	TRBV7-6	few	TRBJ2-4	CASSPLEAGGFGKNIQYF	TGTGCCAGCAGCCCGCTTGAGGCGGGGGGCTTTGGCAAAAACATTCAGTACTTC
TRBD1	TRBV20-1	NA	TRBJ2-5	CSAQRPGGVRQETQYF	TGCAGTGCCCAGAGGCCAGGGGGCGTTCGCCAAGAGACCCAGTACTTC
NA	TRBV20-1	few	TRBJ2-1	CSARDSLNEQFF	TGCAGTGCTAGAGATTCGCTAAATGAGCAGTTCTTC
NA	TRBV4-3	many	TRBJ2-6	CASSQKAGVISGANVLTF	TGCGCCAGCAGCCAAAAGGCAGGGGTGATCTCTGGGGCCAACGTCCTGACTTTC